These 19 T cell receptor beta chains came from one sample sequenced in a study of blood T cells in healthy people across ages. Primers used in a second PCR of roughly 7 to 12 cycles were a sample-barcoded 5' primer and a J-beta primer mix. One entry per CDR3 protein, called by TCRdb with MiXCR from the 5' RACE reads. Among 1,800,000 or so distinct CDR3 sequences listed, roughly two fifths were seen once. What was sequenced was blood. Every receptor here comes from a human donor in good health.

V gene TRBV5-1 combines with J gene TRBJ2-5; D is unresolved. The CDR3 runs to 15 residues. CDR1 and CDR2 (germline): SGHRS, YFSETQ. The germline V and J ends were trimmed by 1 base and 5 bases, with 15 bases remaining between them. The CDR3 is CASSLLAESGETQYF. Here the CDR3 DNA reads TGCGCCAGCAGCTTGTTGGCGGAATCTGGGGAGACCCAGTACTTC.

The CDR3 sequence is CASSFPPGTASYEQFF. CDR3 nucleotides: TGTGCCAGCAGCTTCCCTCCCGGGACAGCCTCCTACGAGCAGTTCTTC. The gene calls are TRBV7-9 and TRBJ2-7; TRBD1 agrees at 7 bases. The J call may be in error: the DNA end matches TRBJ2-1 better. Germline CDR1 and CDR2: SEHNR and FQNEAQ (reference sequence). The length of the CDR3 is 16 residues.

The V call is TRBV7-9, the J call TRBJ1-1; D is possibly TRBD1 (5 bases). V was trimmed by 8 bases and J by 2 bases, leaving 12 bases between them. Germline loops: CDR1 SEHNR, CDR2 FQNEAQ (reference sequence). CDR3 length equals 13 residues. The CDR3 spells CASARQSNTEAFF. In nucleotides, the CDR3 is TGTGCCAGCGCCCGACAGTCTAACACTGAAGCTTTCTTT.

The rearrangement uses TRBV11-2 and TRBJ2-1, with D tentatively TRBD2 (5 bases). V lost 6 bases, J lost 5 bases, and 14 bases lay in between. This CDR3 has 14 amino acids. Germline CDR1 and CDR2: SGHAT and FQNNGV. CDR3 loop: CASSRSALHNEQFF. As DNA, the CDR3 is TGTGCCAGCAGTCGTAGCGCGCTCCACAATGAGCAGTTCTTC.

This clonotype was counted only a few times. The CDR3 sequence: CASSQVQGAFEAFF. In DNA form, the CDR3 reads TGTGCCAGCAGCCAAGTGCAGGGGGCATTTGAAGCTTTCTTT. The V call is TRBV4-2, the J call TRBJ1-1; TRBD1 aligns across 8 bases. The J segment lost 7 bases and the V segment lost 1 base, leaving 5 bases of the junction unmatched. Germline CDR1 LGHNA, CDR2 YNFKEQ. This CDR3 is built from 14 residues.

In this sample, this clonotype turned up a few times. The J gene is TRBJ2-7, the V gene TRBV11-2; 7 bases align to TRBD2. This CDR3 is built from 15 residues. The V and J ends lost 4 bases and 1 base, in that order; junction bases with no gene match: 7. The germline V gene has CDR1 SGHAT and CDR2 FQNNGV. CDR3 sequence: CASSSRQRGSYEQYF. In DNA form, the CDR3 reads TGTGCCAGCAGCTCGCGCCAGCGGGGTTCCTACGAGCAGTACTTC.

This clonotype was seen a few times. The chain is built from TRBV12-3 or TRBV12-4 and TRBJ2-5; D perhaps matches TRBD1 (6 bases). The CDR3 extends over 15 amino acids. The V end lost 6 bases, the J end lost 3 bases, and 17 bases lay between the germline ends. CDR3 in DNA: TGTGCCAGCAGCACACGCCGGACAGCTGAAGAGACCCAGTACTTC. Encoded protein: CASSTRRTAEETQYF.

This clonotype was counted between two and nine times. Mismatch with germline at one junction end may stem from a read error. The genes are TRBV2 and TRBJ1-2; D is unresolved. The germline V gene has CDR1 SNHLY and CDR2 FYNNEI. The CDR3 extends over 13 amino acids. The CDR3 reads CASSALLVGGYTF. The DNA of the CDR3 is TGCGCCAGCAGTGCTCTACTTGTCGGGGGCTACACCTTC.

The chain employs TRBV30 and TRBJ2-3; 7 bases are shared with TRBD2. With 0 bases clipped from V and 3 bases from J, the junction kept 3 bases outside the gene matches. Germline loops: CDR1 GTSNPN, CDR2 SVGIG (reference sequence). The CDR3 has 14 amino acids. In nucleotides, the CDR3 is TGTGCCTGGAGTGTCGGAGCGGGGACAGATACGCAGTATTTT. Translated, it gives CAWSVGAGTDTQYF.

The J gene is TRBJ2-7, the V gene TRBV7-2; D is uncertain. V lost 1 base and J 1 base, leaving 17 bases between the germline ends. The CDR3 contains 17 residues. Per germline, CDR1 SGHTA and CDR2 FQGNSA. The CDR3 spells CASSLGGQPYLSYEQYF. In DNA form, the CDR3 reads TGTGCCAGCAGCTTAGGAGGTCAGCCATACCTGTCCTACGAGCAGTACTTC.

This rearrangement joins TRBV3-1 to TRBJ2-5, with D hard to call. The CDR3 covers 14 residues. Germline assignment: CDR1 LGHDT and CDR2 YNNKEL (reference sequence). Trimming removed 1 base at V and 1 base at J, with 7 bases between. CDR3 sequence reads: CASSQGYSQETQYF. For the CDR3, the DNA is TGTGCCAGCAGCCAAGGTTACAGCCAAGAGACCCAGTACTTC.

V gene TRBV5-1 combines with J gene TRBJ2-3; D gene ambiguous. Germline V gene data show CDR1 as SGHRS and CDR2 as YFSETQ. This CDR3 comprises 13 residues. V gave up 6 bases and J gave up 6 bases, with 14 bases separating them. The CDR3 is CASTIPNGDTQYF. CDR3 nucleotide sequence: TGCGCCAGCACCATACCGAACGGGGATACGCAGTATTTT.

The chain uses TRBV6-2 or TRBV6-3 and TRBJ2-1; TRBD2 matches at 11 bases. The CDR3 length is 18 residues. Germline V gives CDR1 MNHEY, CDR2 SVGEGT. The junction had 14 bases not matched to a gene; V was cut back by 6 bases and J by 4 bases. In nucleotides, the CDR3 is TGTGCCAGCAGAAAGACAGGAGGACTAGCGGGCCCGTACAATGAGCAGTTCTTC. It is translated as CASRKTGGLAGPYNEQFF.

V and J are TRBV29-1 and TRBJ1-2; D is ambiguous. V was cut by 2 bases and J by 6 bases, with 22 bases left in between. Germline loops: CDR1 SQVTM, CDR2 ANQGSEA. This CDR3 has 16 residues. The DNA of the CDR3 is TGCAGCGTTGAATATTTGTTGAGTTTGAGTGTCGATGGCTACACCTTC. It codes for CSVEYLLSLSVDGYTF.

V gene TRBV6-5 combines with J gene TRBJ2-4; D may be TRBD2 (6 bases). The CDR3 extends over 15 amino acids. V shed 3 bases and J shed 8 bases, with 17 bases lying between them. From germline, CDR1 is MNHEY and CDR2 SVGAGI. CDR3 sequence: CASSYSSRDLDIQYF. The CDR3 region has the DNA TGTGCCAGCAGTTATTCGAGTAGGGACTTAGACATTCAGTACTTC.

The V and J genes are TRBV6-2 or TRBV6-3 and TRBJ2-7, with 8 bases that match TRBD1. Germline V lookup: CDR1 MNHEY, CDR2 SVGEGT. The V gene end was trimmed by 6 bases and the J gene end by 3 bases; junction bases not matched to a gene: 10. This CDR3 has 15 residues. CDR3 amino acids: CASRSYRTGLYEQYF. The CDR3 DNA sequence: TGTGCCAGCAGATCTTATCGGACAGGGCTCTACGAGCAGTACTTC.

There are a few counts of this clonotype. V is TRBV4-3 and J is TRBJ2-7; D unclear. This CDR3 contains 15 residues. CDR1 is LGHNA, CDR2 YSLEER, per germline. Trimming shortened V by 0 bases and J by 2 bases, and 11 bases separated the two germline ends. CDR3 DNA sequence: TGCGCCAGCAGCCAAGAGGCTAGAGGTCCCTACGAGCAGTACTTC. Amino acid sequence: CASSQEARGPYEQYF.

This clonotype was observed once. The CDR3 nucleotides are TGTGCCAGCAGTTTTAACACAGTAGATGGCTACACCTTC. This translates into CASSFNTVDGYTF. The chain combines TRBV12-3 or TRBV12-4 with TRBJ1-2; D call uncertain. This CDR3 is 13 amino acids long. The V and J ends lost 3 bases and 6 bases respectively, with 11 bases between them.

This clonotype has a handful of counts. This chain's CDR3 is CSARPPQTHTRGETQYF. The CDR3 bases are TGCAGTGCTAGACCCCCTCAAACCCACACGCGGGGAGAGACCCAGTACTTC. The chain carries TRBV20-1 and TRBJ2-5; TRBD2 might be the D (6 bases). Germline values: CDR1 DFQATT, CDR2 SNEGSKA (reference sequence). The CDR3 length is 17 residues. Trimming removed 2 bases at V and 4 bases at J, with 23 bases between.